The table lists the clone carrying this T cell receptor beta chain with a few counts. The sample belongs to a study of blood T cell repertoires in COVID-19. Study-wide background: The cDNA or gDNA used as material had been derived from T cells, B-cell-depleted T cells, or PBMCs.

Participants came from under 30 US areas, aged roughly 18 to 89 years. Recovered participants had two consecutive negative NP/OP PCR tests, healthcare professional clearance, or symptom resolution. Per the study methods: Amplifying reference gene primers gave estimates of nucleated cell counts. Sequenced by immunoSEQ multiplex PCR; TCRdb stores in-frame clones only, minus some. The V and J calls and clone size are taken from that table; D and trimming were inferred from the DNA. The sample lists about 480,000 clones, 70% to 90% seen once, with about 1.7% in the top ten. V lost 6 bases to trimming and J lost 5 bases, with 22 bases between them. CDR3 size: 17 residues. CDR1 and CDR2 from the germline V gene are LNHDA and SQIVND (reference sequence).

Sequenced material: PBMCs or T cells enriched from blood (not recorded which). The TCR sequence derives from a woman in her thirties or forties who had recovered from COVID-19. This chain uses TRBV19 with TRBJ2-2; the D gene is possibly TRBD1 (5 bases). CDR3 in amino acids: CASRELIGHQGTGELFF. The DNA for the CDR3 is TGTGCCAGTAGGGAATTGATCGGACATCAGGGTACCGGGGAGCTGTTTTTT.